Listed below are T cell receptor beta chains from one sample, sequenced in a study of shared clonotypes between healthy human individuals. Repertoires were generated with immunoSEQ multiplex PCR, while TCRdb's copy carries only in-frame clones and drops some. The repertoire holds about 2.4 million clones, with around nine tenths as singletons. Specimen: naive CD4+ T cells sorted from blood. The receptors derive from a man between 18 and 29 years old in good health. Both conserved end residues are part of each CDR3. Fields, in order: V gene, clone size, CDR3 length, J gene, D gene, CDR3 protein, CDR3 DNA. The D gene is left open where the match is weak. The size entry is marked missing in some rows and otherwise reads once, few, many or a size class.

V gene: TRBV30; clone size: NA; CDR3 length: 12; J gene: TRBJ1-1; D gene: NA; CDR3 protein: CAWSRFLTEAFF; CDR3 DNA: TGTGCCTGGTCCAGATTCCTGACTGAAGCTTTCTTT
V gene: TRBV7-6; clone size: NA; CDR3 length: 16; J gene: TRBJ2-2; D gene: TRBD2; CDR3 protein: CASSLAGRESTGELFF; CDR3 DNA: TGTGCCAGCAGCTTAGCGGGGCGGGAGAGCACCGGGGAGCTGTTTTTT
V gene: TRBV29-1; clone size: NA; CDR3 length: 14; J gene: TRBJ2-2; D gene: TRBD1; CDR3 protein: CSVQGTAVTGELFF; CDR3 DNA: TGCAGCGTCCAAGGGACAGCCGTCACCGGGGAGCTGTTTTTT
V gene: TRBV5-6; clone size: NA; CDR3 length: 13; J gene: TRBJ1-2; D gene: NA; CDR3 protein: CASSFEGNYGYTF; CDR3 DNA: TGTGCCAGCAGCTTTGAAGGGAACTATGGCTACACCTTC
V gene: TRBV7-9; clone size: NA; CDR3 length: 15; J gene: TRBJ2-1; D gene: TRBD1; CDR3 protein: CASSWGTGGRNEQFF; CDR3 DNA: TGTGCCAGCAGCTGGGGGACAGGGGGGAGGAATGAGCAGTTCTTC
V gene: TRBV29-1; clone size: NA; CDR3 length: 11; J gene: TRBJ1-2; D gene: TRBD1; CDR3 protein: CSVDRGYGYTF; CDR3 DNA: TGCAGCGTAGACAGGGGCTATGGCTACACCTTC
V gene: TRBV10-2; clone size: NA; CDR3 length: 18; J gene: TRBJ2-4; D gene: TRBD1; CDR3 protein: CASSGPRSGGKAKNIQYF; CDR3 DNA: TGCGCCAGCAGTGGGCCCCGTTCAGGGGGTAAAGCCAAAAACATTCAGTACTTC
V gene: TRBV30; clone size: NA; CDR3 length: 14; J gene: TRBJ2-3; D gene: TRBD2; CDR3 protein: CAWSRGRGTDTQYF; CDR3 DNA: TGTGCCTGGAGTCGCGGGAGAGGCACAGATACGCAGTATTTT
V gene: TRBV14; clone size: NA; CDR3 length: 13; J gene: TRBJ2-3; D gene: NA; CDR3 protein: CASSRQVTDTQYF; CDR3 DNA: TGTGCCAGCAGCCGGCAGGTCACAGATACGCAGTATTTT
V gene: TRBV11-2; clone size: NA; CDR3 length: 16; J gene: TRBJ1-6; D gene: NA; CDR3 protein: CASSLSRGENNSPLHF; CDR3 DNA: TGTGCCAGCAGCCTCTCCAGGGGCGAAAATAATTCACCCCTCCACTTT
V gene: TRBV4-1; clone size: NA; CDR3 length: 17; J gene: TRBJ2-7; D gene: TRBD2; CDR3 protein: CASSQPQSAGGPHEQYF; CDR3 DNA: TGCGCCAGCAGCCAACCCCAGTCTGCGGGAGGGCCCCACGAGCAGTACTTC
V gene: TRBV30; clone size: few; CDR3 length: 11; J gene: TRBJ1-2; D gene: TRBD1; CDR3 protein: CAWDRVGGYTF; CDR3 DNA: TGTGCCTGGGACAGGGTTGGTGGCTACACCTTC
V gene: TRBV11-2; clone size: NA; CDR3 length: 16; J gene: TRBJ2-3; D gene: NA; CDR3 protein: CASSPGWGAGTDTQYF; CDR3 DNA: TGTGCCAGCAGCCCTGGCTGGGGGGCCGGTACAGATACGCAGTATTTT
V gene: TRBV5-1; clone size: once; CDR3 length: 15; J gene: TRBJ2-3; D gene: TRBD1; CDR3 protein: CASSTQGVSTDTQYF; CDR3 DNA: TGCGCCAGCAGCACCCAGGGGGTCAGCACAGATACGCAGTATTTT
V gene: TRBV6-6; clone size: NA; CDR3 length: 13; J gene: TRBJ1-1; D gene: NA; CDR3 protein: CASSYEVNTEAFF; CDR3 DNA: TGTGCCAGCAGTTACGAAGTGAACACTGAAGCTTTCTTT
V gene: TRBV13; clone size: NA; CDR3 length: 20; J gene: TRBJ2-1; D gene: TRBD2; CDR3 protein: CASSLPPGASGRITYNEQFF; CDR3 DNA: TGTGCCAGCAGCTTACCCCCCGGGGCTAGCGGGAGAATCACCTACAATGAGCAGTTCTTC
V gene: TRBV5-1; clone size: few; CDR3 length: 14; J gene: TRBJ1-5; D gene: TRBD1; CDR3 protein: CASSPTGGNQPQHF; CDR3 DNA: TGCGCCAGCAGCCCCACAGGGGGCAATCAGCCCCAGCATTTT
V gene: TRBV5-1; clone size: NA; CDR3 length: 17; J gene: TRBJ1-2; D gene: NA; CDR3 protein: CASSLERGRYFQYGYTF; CDR3 DNA: TGCGCCAGCAGCTTGGAGCGCGGCAGGTATTTTCAGTATGGCTACACCTTC
V gene: TRBV10-2; clone size: NA; CDR3 length: 18; J gene: TRBJ2-3; D gene: TRBD2; CDR3 protein: CASSRGSSGAPSTDTQYF; CDR3 DNA: TGCGCCAGCAGCCGAGGGTCTAGCGGGGCCCCTAGCACAGATACGCAGTATTTT
V gene: TRBV7-9; clone size: NA; CDR3 length: 16; J gene: TRBJ2-2; D gene: TRBD2; CDR3 protein: CASSLGGLRSPGELFF; CDR3 DNA: TGTGCCAGCAGCCTCGGGGGACTAAGGTCTCCCGGGGAGCTGTTTTTT
V gene: TRBV19; clone size: NA; CDR3 length: 12; J gene: TRBJ1-2; D gene: NA; CDR3 protein: CASRTSGYGYTF; CDR3 DNA: TGTGCCAGTAGGACTTCAGGCTATGGCTACACCTTC
V gene: TRBV5-1; clone size: NA; CDR3 length: 13; J gene: TRBJ2-7; D gene: NA; CDR3 protein: CASSLDRTYEQYF; CDR3 DNA: TGCGCCAGCAGCTTGGACAGGACCTACGAGCAGTACTTC
V gene: TRBV5-6; clone size: NA; CDR3 length: 14; J gene: TRBJ2-5; D gene: NA; CDR3 protein: CASSLAGIKETQYF; CDR3 DNA: TGTGCCAGCAGCTTGGCCGGCATAAAAGAGACCCAGTACTTC
V gene: TRBV19; clone size: NA; CDR3 length: 15; J gene: TRBJ2-1; D gene: NA; CDR3 protein: CASSIDGAVENEQFF; CDR3 DNA: TGTGCCAGTAGTATTGACGGAGCGGTGGAGAATGAGCAGTTCTTC
V gene: TRBV4-3; clone size: NA; CDR3 length: 13; J gene: TRBJ1-2; D gene: NA; CDR3 protein: CASSQDRVSGYTF; CDR3 DNA: TGCGCCAGCAGCCAAGATCGGGTTTCCGGCTACACCTTC
V gene: TRBV6-5; clone size: NA; CDR3 length: 13; J gene: TRBJ2-5; D gene: TRBD1; CDR3 protein: CASKRTGQETQYF; CDR3 DNA: TGTGCCAGCAAGAGGACAGGGCAAGAGACCCAGTACTTC
V gene: TRBV7-2; clone size: NA; CDR3 length: 14; J gene: TRBJ2-5; D gene: NA; CDR3 protein: CASTLVAVQETQYF; CDR3 DNA: TGTGCCAGCACCCTCGTGGCGGTACAAGAGACCCAGTACTTC
V gene: TRBV18; clone size: NA; CDR3 length: 12; J gene: TRBJ1-2; D gene: NA; CDR3 protein: CASSPRADGYTF; CDR3 DNA: TGTGCCAGCTCACCCCGGGCAGACGGCTACACCTTC
V gene: TRBV19; clone size: few; CDR3 length: 12; J gene: TRBJ1-2; D gene: NA; CDR3 protein: CASSPRGDGYTF; CDR3 DNA: TGTGCCAGTAGCCCCAGGGGAGATGGCTACACCTTC
V gene: TRBV11-2; clone size: once; CDR3 length: 16; J gene: TRBJ2-3; D gene: TRBD2; CDR3 protein: CASSSLAGGTTDTQYF; CDR3 DNA: TGTGCCAGCAGCTCCTTAGCGGGGGGAACCACAGATACGCAGTATTTT
V gene: TRBV18; clone size: NA; CDR3 length: 16; J gene: TRBJ2-4; D gene: TRBD1; CDR3 protein: CASSPPGQGEVNIQYF; CDR3 DNA: TGTGCCAGCTCACCACCGGGACAGGGGGAGGTGAACATTCAGTACTTC
V gene: TRBV6-6; clone size: NA; CDR3 length: 14; J gene: TRBJ2-7; D gene: TRBD2; CDR3 protein: CASTRTSGSYEQYF; CDR3 DNA: TGTGCCAGCACCCGGACTAGCGGGTCCTACGAGCAGTACTTC
V gene: TRBV18; clone size: few; CDR3 length: 15; J gene: TRBJ2-7; D gene: TRBD2; CDR3 protein: CASSPRSAGDYEQYF; CDR3 DNA: TGTGCCAGCTCACCAAGGTCTGCGGGGGACTACGAGCAGTACTTC
V gene: TRBV28; clone size: NA; CDR3 length: 14; J gene: TRBJ2-5; D gene: TRBD1; CDR3 protein: CASSGGRGRETQYF; CDR3 DNA: TGTGCCAGCAGTGGAGGCAGGGGGCGAGAGACCCAGTACTTC
V gene: TRBV5-6; clone size: NA; CDR3 length: 16; J gene: TRBJ1-1; D gene: TRBD1; CDR3 protein: CASSLTDRGLNTEAFF; CDR3 DNA: TGTGCCAGCAGCCTTACAGACAGGGGGCTGAACACTGAAGCTTTCTTT
V gene: TRBV9; clone size: NA; CDR3 length: 14; J gene: TRBJ1-4; D gene: TRBD1; CDR3 protein: CASSVGTGSEKLFF; CDR3 DNA: TGTGCCAGCAGCGTAGGGACAGGGAGTGAAAAACTGTTTTTT
V gene: TRBV11-1; clone size: NA; CDR3 length: 13; J gene: TRBJ2-5; D gene: NA; CDR3 protein: CASSLGGAETQYF; CDR3 DNA: TGTGCCAGCAGCTTAGGAGGTGCCGAGACCCAGTACTTC
V gene: TRBV5-4; clone size: NA; CDR3 length: 16; J gene: TRBJ2-7; D gene: TRBD2; CDR3 protein: CASSPGTSGTSYEQYF; CDR3 DNA: TGTGCCAGCAGCCCCGGGACTAGCGGGACATCATACGAGCAGTACTTC
V gene: TRBV18; clone size: NA; CDR3 length: 16; J gene: TRBJ2-2; D gene: TRBD2; CDR3 protein: CASSRSGGAGTGELFF; CDR3 DNA: TGTGCCAGCTCACGGAGCGGGGGGGCCGGCACCGGGGAGCTGTTTTTT
V gene: TRBV6-6; clone size: NA; CDR3 length: 11; J gene: TRBJ2-7; D gene: NA; CDR3 protein: CASSPPNEQYF; CDR3 DNA: TGTGCCAGCAGCCCCCCCAACGAGCAGTACTTC
V gene: TRBV5-1; clone size: NA; CDR3 length: 13; J gene: TRBJ1-1; D gene: NA; CDR3 protein: CASSERLNTEAFF; CDR3 DNA: TGCGCCAGCAGCGAACGGTTGAACACTGAAGCTTTCTTT
V gene: TRBV27; clone size: NA; CDR3 length: 16; J gene: TRBJ1-2; D gene: NA; CDR3 protein: CASREGHYNSNYGYTF; CDR3 DNA: TGTGCCAGCAGAGAGGGACACTATAATTCTAACTATGGCTACACCTTC
V gene: TRBV28; clone size: NA; CDR3 length: 15; J gene: TRBJ2-7; D gene: NA; CDR3 protein: CASSRPGQAEYEQYF; CDR3 DNA: TGTGCCAGCAGTCGTCCCGGGCAGGCCGAATACGAGCAGTACTTC
V gene: TRBV18; clone size: NA; CDR3 length: 15; J gene: TRBJ1-6; D gene: NA; CDR3 protein: CASSPGQSYNSPLHF; CDR3 DNA: TGTGCCAGCTCACCCGGACAGTCCTATAATTCACCCCTCCACTTT
V gene: TRBV28; clone size: NA; CDR3 length: 14; J gene: TRBJ1-1; D gene: NA; CDR3 protein: CASSLVGAGTEAFF; CDR3 DNA: TGTGCCAGCAGTCTAGTGGGGGCGGGCACTGAAGCTTTCTTT